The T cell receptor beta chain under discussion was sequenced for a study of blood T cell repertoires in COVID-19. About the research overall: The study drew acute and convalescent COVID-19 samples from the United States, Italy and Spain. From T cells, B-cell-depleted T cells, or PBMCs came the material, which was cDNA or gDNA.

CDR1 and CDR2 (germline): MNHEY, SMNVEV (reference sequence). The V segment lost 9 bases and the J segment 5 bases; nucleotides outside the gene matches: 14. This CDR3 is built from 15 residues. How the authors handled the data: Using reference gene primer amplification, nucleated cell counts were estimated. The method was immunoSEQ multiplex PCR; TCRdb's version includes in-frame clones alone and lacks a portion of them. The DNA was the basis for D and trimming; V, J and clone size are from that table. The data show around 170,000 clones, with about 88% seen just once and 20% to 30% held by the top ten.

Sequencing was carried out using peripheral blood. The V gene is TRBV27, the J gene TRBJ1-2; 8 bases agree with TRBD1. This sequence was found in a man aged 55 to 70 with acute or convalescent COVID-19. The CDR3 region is CASSEQGVGGYGYTF. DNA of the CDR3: TGTGCCAGTTCCGAACAGGGGGTAGGAGGGTATGGCTACACCTTC.